This T cell receptor (beta chain) was sequenced for a study of CXCR3-negative and CXCR3-positive naive CD8 T cells. The authors made the TRB cDNA libraries by 5' RACE using UMI labels. Reprocessing the 5' RACE reads, TCRdb reports a single entry for every CDR3 protein and omits DNA. This sample's table reports some 67,000 distinct CDR3 sequences. The CDR3 loop spans 17 amino acids. The sorting of each CD8+ T cell subset was done in triplicate, at about 300,000 cells each. Source material: naive CXCR3- CD8+ T cells from blood. Subset reported: CD45RO-CCR7+CD27+CD95- naive CD8+ T cells lacking CXCR3 (TNR3-). The chain joins TRBV21-1 to TRBJ1-6; TCRdb picks TRBD1, but there is no DNA to check that call. TRBV21-1 is a known pseudogene. This TCR was recovered from a human donor in good health. Some clones in this sample may be carry-over from other donors' samples. CDR3 sequence reads: CASSKAGQGAKNSPLHF.